This T cell receptor beta chain is drawn from a study of blood T cell repertoires in COVID-19. Study in general: Both acute and convalescent COVID-19 samples were obtained from the United States, Italy and Spain. T cells, B-cell-depleted T cells, or PBMCs supplied cDNA or gDNA.

The germline gives CDR1 SEHNR, CDR2 FQNEAQ (reference sequence). The germline V and J ends were trimmed by 5 bases and 0 bases, with 15 bases remaining between them. The CDR3 totals 16 residues. Authors' analysis steps: Estimation of nucleated cell counts was performed using reference gene primer amplification. Measured with immunoSEQ multiplex PCR; TCRdb has only the in-frame clones, and not every one. From that table come the V and J calls and clone size; the DNA was used to work out D and trimming. The sample carries over 100,000 clones, about 86% recorded once. The TCR sequence derives from a woman aged 80 or over with active or convalescent COVID-19. The gene calls are TRBV7-9 and TRBJ2-3; possible D gene TRBD1, 5 bases. The source material was peripheral blood. The CDR3 region is CASSLTTAGSTDTQYF. CDR3 DNA sequence: TGTGCCAGCAGCCTAACGACGGCAGGGAGCACAGATACGCAGTATTTT. The full variable domain, its missing parts supplied by reference TRBV7-9 and TRBJ2-3, is DTGVSQNPRHKITKRGQNVTFRCDPISEHNRLYWYRQTLGQGPEFLTYFQNEAQLEKSRLLSDRFSAERPKGSFSTLEIQRTEQGDSAMYLCASSLTTAGSTDTQYFGPGTRLTVL.